This TCR beta chain was sequenced in a study of shared clonotypes between healthy human individuals (dated by TCRdb to about 2020). Broadly, across the study: A couple of women and a few men aged 18 to 49 years were included in the cohort. To estimate repertoire size and how much clonotypes are shared between individuals, the study performed deep sequencing of blood TCR repertoires from about 5 healthy adults. To increase sequencing depth and limit assay-specific biases, different laboratories used diverse techniques to prepare libraries and sequence TCR repertoires. For each donor, CD4 naive and CD4 memory were each given three plates, CD8 naive was given two plates, and CD8 memory was given one plate. Each donor's leukapheresis produced roughly between roughly 0.85 and 10 billion PBMCs. The full study reports these points: Naive subsets generally had larger estimated clonotype richness than memory subsets. Because the study included a small number of donors, the genetic and exposure-history diversity represented was limited. Compared with non-shared clonotypes, clonotypes shared by all four sorted-subset donors had higher generation probabilities. Even with the large sequencing depth, rarefaction of the sorted-subset datasets indicated that sequencing was incomplete. Pairwise subsampling led to the expectation that sequencing depth would affect the degree of clonotype sharing among donors. When four donors were compared, the shared fraction of clonotypes was around 5% for naive CD4, about 4% for naive CD8, 2.3% for memory CD4, and roughly 0.43% for memory CD8. Sampling was restricted to blood, and TCR repertoires in tissue are likely to differ from TCR repertoires in blood.

In the case of this clone: Its binding antigen is unknown. It has no much larger one-base neighbor in the sample; base qualities were not kept.

TCR CDR3 regions were amplified from genomic DNA by multiplex PCR using the deep immunoSEQ assay. For each cell subset, the extracted genomic DNA was distributed evenly across all wells of several immunoSEQ 96-well plates, and each plate served as one replicate. For sorted subsets, about 200 ng genomic DNA, equal to about 30,000 T cell genomes, was loaded into each replicate PCR. The purified libraries were quantified using a Qubit 3.0 fluorometer, sized with a Bioanalyzer 2100, and then quantified again using the KAPA Library Quantification kit. Every immunoSEQ 96-well plate was sequenced on a separate single-read 150-cycle Illumina NextSeq 550 flow cell. In the source study's methods: Because only junctional sequences without quality scores were contained in the immunoSEQ output, filtering matching that applied to full-length reads could not be performed. Sequences were annotated with PyIR, a Python wrapper for IgBLAST v1.9, and V/J genes and CDR3 were assigned using IMGT germline references. Any read was removed if the V/J assignment was weak (E-value above 1e-6), the CDR3 was missing, or the read contained stop codons, out-of-frame junctions, or ambiguous translated residues. A V3J clonotype was defined by an identical inferred V gene, J gene, and CDR3 amino acid sequence. The percentage overlap between two repertoires was calculated by dividing the number of shared unique clonotypes by the size of the smaller repertoire. RTK rarefaction, the Chao1 estimator, and Recon v2.1 estimates of unobserved clonotypes were used to assess repertoire richness. OLGA was used to compute generation probabilities for all TCRbeta clonotypes that the gDNA method yielded from a few donors. In its TCRdb copy, this immuneACCESS table keeps in-frame sequences only and misses some clones. Where compared with another copy, unresolved V genes explain less than half of these, and the others have no known cause. V, J and clone size reflect that table, while D and trimming were determined from the DNA. In this sample the table shows 550,000 to 700,000 clones, roughly 72% of which occur a single time. The leading ten clones occupy about 1.8% of the sample.

Donors were healthy HIV-negative adults with no recently reported acute infections or vaccinations. Only Caucasian adults living in Nashville, Tennessee, USA were represented among the donors. CD4+ T cells were enriched by magnetic negative selection, after which naive cells were positively selected on CD45RA and the negative fraction was taken as the memory subset. After blood collection by leukapheresis, PBMCs were isolated using Ficoll-Histopaque density gradient centrifugation and then cryopreserved in the vapor phase of liquid nitrogen. Purity and quantity of every magnetically sorted T cell population were checked by analytical flow cytometry. Each sorted fraction had its genomic DNA isolated and then quantified by UV absorbance on a Nanodrop 2000c. The CDR3 runs 13 residues from the cysteine to the phenylalanine. Kept here is only the CDR3 DNA, which spans 39 bases and is read in frame from base 1. V is clipped by 6 bases and J by 6 bases, and the sequence between their germline boundaries is 9 bases long. CDR1 and CDR2 are drawn from the germline V gene: MDHEN, SYDVKM.

The V and J segments used are TRBV28 and TRBJ1-6; D gene: possibly TRBD1, on 6 matching bases. The material sequenced was memory CD4+ T cells sorted from blood. What the cell subset or site label conveys for this sample: CD45RA-negative fraction. The clonotype was recovered from a woman aged 25 to 39 in good health. This receptor carries the CDR3 CASRDRFNSPLHF. The sequenced DNA is TGTGCCAGCAGAGACAGGTTTAATTCACCCCTCCACTTT.